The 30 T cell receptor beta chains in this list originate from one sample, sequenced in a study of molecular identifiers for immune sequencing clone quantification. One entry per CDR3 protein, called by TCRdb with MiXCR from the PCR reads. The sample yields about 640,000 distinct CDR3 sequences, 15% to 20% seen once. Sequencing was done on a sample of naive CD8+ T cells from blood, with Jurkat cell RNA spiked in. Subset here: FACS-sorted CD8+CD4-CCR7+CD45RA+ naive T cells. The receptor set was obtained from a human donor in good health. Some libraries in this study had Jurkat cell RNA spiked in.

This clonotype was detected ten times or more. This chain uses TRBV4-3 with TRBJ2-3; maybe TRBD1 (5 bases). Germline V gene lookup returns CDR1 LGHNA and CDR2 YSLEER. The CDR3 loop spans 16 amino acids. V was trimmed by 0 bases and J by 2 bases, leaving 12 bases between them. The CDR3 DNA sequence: TGCGCCAGCAGCCAAGATCTCCCACAGGCCACAGATACGCAGTATTTT. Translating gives CASSQDLPQATDTQYF.

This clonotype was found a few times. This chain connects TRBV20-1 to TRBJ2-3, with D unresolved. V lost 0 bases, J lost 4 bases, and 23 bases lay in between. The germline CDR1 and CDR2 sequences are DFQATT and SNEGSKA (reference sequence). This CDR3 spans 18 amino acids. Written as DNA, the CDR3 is TGCAGTGCTAGAGATTCGGGCGGCGTGCCTCCCCCCCCAGATACGCAGTATTTT. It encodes CSARDSGGVPPPPDTQYF.

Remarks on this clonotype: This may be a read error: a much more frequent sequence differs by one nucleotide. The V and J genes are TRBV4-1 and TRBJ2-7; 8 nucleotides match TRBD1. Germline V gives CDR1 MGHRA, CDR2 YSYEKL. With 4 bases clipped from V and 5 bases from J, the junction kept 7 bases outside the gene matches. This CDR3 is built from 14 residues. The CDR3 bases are TGCGCCAGCAGCCGTGGACAGGGTTCCGACGAGCAGTACTTC. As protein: CASSRGQGSDEQYF.

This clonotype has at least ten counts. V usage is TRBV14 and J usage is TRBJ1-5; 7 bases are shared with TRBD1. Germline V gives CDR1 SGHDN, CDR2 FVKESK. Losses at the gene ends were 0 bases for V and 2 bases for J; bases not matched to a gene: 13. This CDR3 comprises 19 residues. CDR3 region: CASSQEGRGRYTGNQPQHF. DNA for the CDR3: TGTGCCAGCAGCCAAGAAGGCAGGGGGAGATATACGGGCAATCAGCCCCAGCATTTT.

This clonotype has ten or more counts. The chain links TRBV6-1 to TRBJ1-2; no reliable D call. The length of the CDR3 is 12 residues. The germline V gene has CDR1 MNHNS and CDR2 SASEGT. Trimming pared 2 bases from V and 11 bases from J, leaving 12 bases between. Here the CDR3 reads CASSEIGGRYTF. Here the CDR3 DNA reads TGTGCCAGCAGTGAAATTGGAGGACGATACACCTTC.

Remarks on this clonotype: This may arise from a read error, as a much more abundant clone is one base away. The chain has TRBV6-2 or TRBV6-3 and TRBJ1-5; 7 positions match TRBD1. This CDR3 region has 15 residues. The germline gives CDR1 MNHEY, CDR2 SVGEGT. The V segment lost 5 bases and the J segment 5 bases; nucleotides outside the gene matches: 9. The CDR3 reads CASSAFNRGDQPQHF. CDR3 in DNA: TGTGCCAGCAGTGCCTTTAACAGGGGCGATCAGCCCCAGCATTTT.

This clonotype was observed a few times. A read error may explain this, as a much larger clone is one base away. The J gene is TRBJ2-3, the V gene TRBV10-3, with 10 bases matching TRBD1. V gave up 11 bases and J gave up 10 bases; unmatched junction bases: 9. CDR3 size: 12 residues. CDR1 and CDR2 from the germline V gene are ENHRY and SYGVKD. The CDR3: CAVGTGDFAQYF. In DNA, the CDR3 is TGTGCCGTTGGGACAGGGGATTTTGCGCAGTATTTT.

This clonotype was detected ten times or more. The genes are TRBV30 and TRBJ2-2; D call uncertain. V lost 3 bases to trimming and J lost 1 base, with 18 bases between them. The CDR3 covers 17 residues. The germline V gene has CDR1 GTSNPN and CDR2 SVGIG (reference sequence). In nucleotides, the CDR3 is TGTGCCTGGAGAAGTACACGCCTAGACCTGAACACCGGGGAGCTGTTTTTT. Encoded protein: CAWRSTRLDLNTGELFF. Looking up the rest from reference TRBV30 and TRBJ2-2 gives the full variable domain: SQTIHQWPATLVQPVGSPLSLECTVEGTSNPNLYWYRQAAGRGLQLLFYSVGIGQISSEVPQNLSASRPQDRQFILSSKKLLLSDSGFYLCAWRSTRLDLNTGELFFGEGSRLTVL.

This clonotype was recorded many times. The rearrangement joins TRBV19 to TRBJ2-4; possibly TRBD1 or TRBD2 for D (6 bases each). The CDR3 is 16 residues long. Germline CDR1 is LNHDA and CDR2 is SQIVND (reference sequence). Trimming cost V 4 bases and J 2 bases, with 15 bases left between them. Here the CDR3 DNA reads TGTGCCAGTAGTAGACGACAGGAGGGATCCAAAAACATTCAGTACTTC. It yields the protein CASSRRQEGSKNIQYF. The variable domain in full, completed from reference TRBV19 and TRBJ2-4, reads DGGITQSPKYLFRKEGQNVTLSCEQNLNHDAMYWYRQDPGQGLRLIYYSQIVNDFQKGDIAEGYSVSREKKESFPLTVTSAQKNPTAFYLCASSRRQEGSKNIQYFGAGTRLSVL.

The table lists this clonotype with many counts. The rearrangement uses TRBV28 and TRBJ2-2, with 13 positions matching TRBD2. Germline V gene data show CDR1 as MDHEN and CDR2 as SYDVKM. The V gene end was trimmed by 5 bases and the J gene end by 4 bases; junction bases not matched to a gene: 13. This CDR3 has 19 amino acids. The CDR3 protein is CASSRRSLGTSGITGELFF. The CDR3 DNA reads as TGTGCCAGCAGTCGCCGAAGCCTAGGGACTAGCGGGATCACCGGGGAGCTGTTTTTT.

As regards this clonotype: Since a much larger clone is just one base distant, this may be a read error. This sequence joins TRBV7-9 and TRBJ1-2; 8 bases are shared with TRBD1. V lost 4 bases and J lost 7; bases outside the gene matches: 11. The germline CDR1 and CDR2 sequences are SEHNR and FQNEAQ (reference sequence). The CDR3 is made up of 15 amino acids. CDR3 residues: CASSSSVGQGVGYTF. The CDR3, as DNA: TGTGCCAGCAGCTCTTCGGTCGGACAGGGCGTTGGCTACACCTTC.

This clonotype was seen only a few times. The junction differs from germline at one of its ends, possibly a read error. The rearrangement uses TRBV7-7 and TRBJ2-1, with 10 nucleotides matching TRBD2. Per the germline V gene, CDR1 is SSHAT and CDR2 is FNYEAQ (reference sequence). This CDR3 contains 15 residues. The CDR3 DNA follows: TGTGCTAGCAGCCCGACGGGACTAGCGTTTGGTGAGCAGTTCTTC. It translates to CASSPTGLAFGEQFF.

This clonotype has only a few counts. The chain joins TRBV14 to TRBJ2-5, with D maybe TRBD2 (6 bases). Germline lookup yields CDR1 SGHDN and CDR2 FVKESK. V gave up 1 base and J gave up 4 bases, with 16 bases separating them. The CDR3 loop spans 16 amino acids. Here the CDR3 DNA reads TGTGCCAGCAGCCAAGTGGCCGGGAGTTTCAGAGAGACCCAGTACTTC. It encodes CASSQVAGSFRETQYF.

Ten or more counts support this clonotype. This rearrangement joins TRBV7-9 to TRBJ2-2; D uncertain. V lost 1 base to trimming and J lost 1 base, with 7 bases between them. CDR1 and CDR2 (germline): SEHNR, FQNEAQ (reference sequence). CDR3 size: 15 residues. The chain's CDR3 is CASSLVPWNTGELFF. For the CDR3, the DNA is TGTGCCAGCAGCTTAGTACCATGGAACACCGGGGAGCTGTTTTTT.

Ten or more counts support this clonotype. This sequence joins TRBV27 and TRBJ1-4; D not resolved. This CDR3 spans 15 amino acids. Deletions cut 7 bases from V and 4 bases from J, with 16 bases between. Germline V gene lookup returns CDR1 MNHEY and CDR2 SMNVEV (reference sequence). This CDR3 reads CASKRYREDNEKLFF. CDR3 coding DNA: TGTGCCAGCAAGAGGTATCGGGAGGATAATGAAAAACTGTTTTTT. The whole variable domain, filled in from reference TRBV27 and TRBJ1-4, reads EAQVTQNPRYLITVTGKKLTVTCSQNMNHEYMSWYRQDPGLGLRQIYYSMNVEVTDKGDVPEGYKVSRKEKRNFPLILESPSPNQTSLYFCASKRYREDNEKLFFGSGTQLSVL.

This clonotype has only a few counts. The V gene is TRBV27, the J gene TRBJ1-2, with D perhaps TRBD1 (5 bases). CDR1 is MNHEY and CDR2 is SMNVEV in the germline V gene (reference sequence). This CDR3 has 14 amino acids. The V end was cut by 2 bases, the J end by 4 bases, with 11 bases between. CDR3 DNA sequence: TGTGCCAGCAGTTTAAAGGGCGGGGGCTATGGCTACACCTTC. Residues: CASSLKGGGYGYTF.

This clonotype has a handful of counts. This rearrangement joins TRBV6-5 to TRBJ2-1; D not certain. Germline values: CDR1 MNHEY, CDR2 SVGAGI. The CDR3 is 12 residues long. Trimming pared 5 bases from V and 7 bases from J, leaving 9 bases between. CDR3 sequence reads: CASSTPWNEQFF. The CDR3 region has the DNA TGTGCCAGCAGTACTCCTTGGAATGAGCAGTTCTTC.

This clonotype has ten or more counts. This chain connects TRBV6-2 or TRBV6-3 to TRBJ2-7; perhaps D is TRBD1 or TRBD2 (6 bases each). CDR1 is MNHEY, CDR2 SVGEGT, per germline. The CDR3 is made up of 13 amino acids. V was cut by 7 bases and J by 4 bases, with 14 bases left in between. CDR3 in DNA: TGTGCCAGCAACTGGGGGGCGTATTACGAGCAGTACTTC. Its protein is CASNWGAYYEQYF.

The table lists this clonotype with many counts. CDR3 amino acids: CASSSWTSGSSRETQYF. Written as DNA, the CDR3 is TGTGCCAGCAGCTCCTGGACTAGCGGGAGCTCGAGGGAGACCCAGTACTTC. The V call is TRBV11-2, the J call TRBJ2-5; 13 positions match TRBD2. The V and J ends lost 4 bases and 5 bases, in that order; junction bases with no gene match: 10. Per the germline V gene, CDR1 is SGHAT and CDR2 is FQNNGV. This CDR3 spans 17 amino acids.

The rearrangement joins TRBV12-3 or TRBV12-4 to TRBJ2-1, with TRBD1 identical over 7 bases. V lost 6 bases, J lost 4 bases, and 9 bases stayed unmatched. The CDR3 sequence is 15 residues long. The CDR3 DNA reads TGTGCCAGCAGCCAAGACAGGGCCGTTTACAATGAGCAGTTCTTC. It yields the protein CASSQDRAVYNEQFF.

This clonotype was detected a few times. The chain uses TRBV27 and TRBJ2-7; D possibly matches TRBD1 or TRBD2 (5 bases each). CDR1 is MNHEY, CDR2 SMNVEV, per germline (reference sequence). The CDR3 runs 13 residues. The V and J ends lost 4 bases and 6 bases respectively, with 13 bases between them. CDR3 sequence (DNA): TGTGCCAGCAGTTATGGGACCTTGGGCGAGCAGTACTTC. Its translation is CASSYGTLGEQYF.

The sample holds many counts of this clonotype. CDR3 sequence reads: CASSHRDGGPYEQYF. CDR3 DNA: TGTGCCAGCAGCCACCGCGACGGGGGACCCTACGAGCAGTACTTC. This chain links TRBV5-8 with TRBJ2-7, with a tentative D call TRBD2 (6 bases). The V end was cut by 4 bases, the J end by 2 bases, with 16 bases between. The germline V gene has CDR1 SGHTS and CDR2 YDEGEE. This CDR3 has 15 residues.

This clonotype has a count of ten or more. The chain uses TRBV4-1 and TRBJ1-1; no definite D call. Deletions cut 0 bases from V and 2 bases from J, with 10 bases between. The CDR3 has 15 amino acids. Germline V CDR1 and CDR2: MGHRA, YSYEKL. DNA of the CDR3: TGCGCCAGCAGCCAAGACTCAGGAGTAAACACTGAAGCTTTCTTT. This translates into CASSQDSGVNTEAFF.

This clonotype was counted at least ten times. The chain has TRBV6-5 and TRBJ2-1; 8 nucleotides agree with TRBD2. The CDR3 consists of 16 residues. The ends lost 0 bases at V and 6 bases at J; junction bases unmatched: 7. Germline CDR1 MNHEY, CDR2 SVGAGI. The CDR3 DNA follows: TGTGCCAGCAGTTACTCCCAGCCGGGGGGGAGCAATGAGCAGTTCTTC. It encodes CASSYSQPGGSNEQFF.

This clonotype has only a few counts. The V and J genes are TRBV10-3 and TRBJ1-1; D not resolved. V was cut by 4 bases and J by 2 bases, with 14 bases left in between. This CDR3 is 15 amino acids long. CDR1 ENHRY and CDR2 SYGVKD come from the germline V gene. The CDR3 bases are TGTGCCATCAGTGCATGGCTCGGGTCTAACACTGAAGCTTTCTTT. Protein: CAISAWLGSNTEAFF.

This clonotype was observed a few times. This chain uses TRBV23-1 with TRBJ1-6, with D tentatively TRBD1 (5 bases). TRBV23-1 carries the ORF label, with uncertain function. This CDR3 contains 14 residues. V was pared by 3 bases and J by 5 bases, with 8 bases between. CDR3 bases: TGCGCCAGCAGTCAGGGGGTCCATAATTCACCCCTCCACTTT. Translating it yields CASSQGVHNSPLHF.

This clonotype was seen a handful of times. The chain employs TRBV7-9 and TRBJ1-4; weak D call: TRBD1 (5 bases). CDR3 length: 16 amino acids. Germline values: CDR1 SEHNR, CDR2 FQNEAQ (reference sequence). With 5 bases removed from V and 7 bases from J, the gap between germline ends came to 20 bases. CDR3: CASSPPIGAAGEKLFF. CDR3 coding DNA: TGTGCCAGCAGCCCCCCGATTGGGGCCGCTGGTGAAAAACTGTTTTTT. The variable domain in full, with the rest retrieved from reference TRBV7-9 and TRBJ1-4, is DTGVSQNPRHKITKRGQNVTFRCDPISEHNRLYWYRQTLGQGPEFLTYFQNEAQLEKSRLLSDRFSAERPKGSFSTLEIQRTEQGDSAMYLCASSPPIGAAGEKLFFGSGTQLSVL.

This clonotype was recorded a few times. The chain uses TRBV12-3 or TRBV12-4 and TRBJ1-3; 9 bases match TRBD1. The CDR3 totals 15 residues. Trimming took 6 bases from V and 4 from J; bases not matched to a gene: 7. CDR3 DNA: TGTGCCAGCAGCCTCGGGGACAGGGAAGGAAACACCATATATTTT. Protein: CASSLGDREGNTIYF.

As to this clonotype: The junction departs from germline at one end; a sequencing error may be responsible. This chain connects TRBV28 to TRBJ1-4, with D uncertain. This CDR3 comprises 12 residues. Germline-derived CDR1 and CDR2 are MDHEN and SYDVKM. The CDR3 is CASSPSNEELFF. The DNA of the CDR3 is TGTGCCAGCAGTCCGTCTAATGAAGAACTGTTTTTT.

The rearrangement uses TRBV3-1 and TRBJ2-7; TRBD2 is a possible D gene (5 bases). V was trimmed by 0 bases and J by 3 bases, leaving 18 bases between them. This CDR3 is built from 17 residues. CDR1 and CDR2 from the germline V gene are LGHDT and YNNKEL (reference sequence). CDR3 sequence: CASSQESFTGLNYEQYF. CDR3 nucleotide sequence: TGTGCCAGCAGCCAAGAGTCCTTCACGGGGTTAAACTACGAGCAGTACTTC.